Listed below are T cell receptor beta chains from one sample, sequenced in a study of a mutant IDH1 vaccine in newly diagnosed glioma. The antigens of these receptors remain unknown. Some clones are missing from TCRdb's copy, which holds only in-frame ones; the method was immunoSEQ multiplex PCR. Among roughly 10,000 clones, more than 70% were seen once, and the ten largest hold around 4.9%. The input for sequencing was PBMCs, taken from a glioma patient whose treatment included an IDH1 peptide vaccine. Receptors originate from a woman aged 40 to 50 with glioma. Some clones in this sample may be carry-over from other donors' samples. CDR3s include the opening cysteine and the closing phenylalanine or tryptophan. The D gene is left open where the match is weak.

V gene	D gene	J gene	CDR3 DNA	CDR3 protein
TRBV7-9	TRBD1	TRBJ2-1	TGTGCCAGCAGCTTAGTAAGGGGGCTAGGTGAGCAGTTCTTC	CASSLVRGLGEQFF
TRBV7-9	TRBD1	TRBJ1-4	TGTGCCAGCAGCCCCCTACTGGGACAGGGAAGGGAGGAAAAACTGTTTTTT	CASSPLLGQGREEKLFF
TRBV2	TRBD2	TRBJ2-5	TGTGCCAGCAGTGGACGGGAGGGCCCCGAGACCCAGTACTTC	CASSGREGPETQYF
TRBV27	TRBD2	TRBJ2-5	TGTGCCAGCAGTTCCGTTAGCGGGAGTGCAGAGACCCAGTACTTC	CASSSVSGSAETQYF
TRBV5-1	NA	TRBJ2-5	TGCGCCAGCAGCTTGGTAGGGACCGGAGAGACCCAGTACTTC	CASSLVGTGETQYF
TRBV5-1	TRBD2	TRBJ2-5	TGCGCCAGCAGCTGGGGACTAGCGGGAGGAGGCGAGACCCAGTACTTC	CASSWGLAGGGETQYF
TRBV7-7	NA	TRBJ1-1	TGTGCTAGCAGCTTATCAATTAACACTGAAGCTTTCTTT	CASSLSINTEAFF
TRBV5-4	NA	TRBJ2-1	TGTGCCAGCAGCTGGCAGACCGGTGAGCAGTTCTTC	CASSWQTGEQFF
TRBV5-6	TRBD1	TRBJ2-3	TGTGCCAGCAGCTCACAGGGGGCCCCAGATACGCAGTATTTT	CASSSQGAPDTQYF
TRBV5-4	NA	TRBJ2-1	TGTGCCAGCAGCCTGGCGGGGAATGAGCAGTTCTTC	CASSLAGNEQFF
TRBV18	NA	TRBJ1-2	TGTGCCAGCTCACCATCGTGGGACCGAAGCTACACCTTC	CASSPSWDRSYTF
TRBV6-5	TRBD1	TRBJ2-5	TGTGCCAGCAGACAGGGGAGTCGAGAGACCCAGTACTTC	CASRQGSRETQYF
TRBV19	TRBD1	TRBJ2-2	TGTGCCAGTAGTATCGCGACAGGGACCGGGGAGCTGTTTTTT	CASSIATGTGELFF